Shown below are 32 T cell receptor beta chains from a single sample sequenced in a study of blood T cell repertoires in COVID-19. Here immunoSEQ multiplex PCR was the method, and the copy in TCRdb shows in-frame clones only, minus some. The sample lists 150,000 to 200,000 clones, 80% to 85% seen once, with 5.2% in the top ten. What was sequenced was PBMCs or T cells enriched from blood (not recorded which). These receptors originate from a man between 65 and 85 years old who had been exposed to COVID-19.

The chain employs TRBV6-5 and TRBJ2-5; 9 positions match TRBD1. J was trimmed by 6 bases and V by 10 bases; bases with no gene match: 15. There are 15 residues in the CDR3. CDR1 and CDR2 (germline): MNHEY, SVGAGI. DNA of the CDR3: TGTGCCACCCAGGCCCCGGGACAGGGATCAAAGACCCAGTACTTC. Its protein is CATQAPGQGSKTQYF.

V usage is TRBV2 and J usage is TRBJ1-2; no clear D gene. CDR1 is SNHLY and CDR2 is FYNNEI in the germline V gene. This CDR3 comprises 14 residues. V lost 4 bases and J 2 bases, leaving 11 bases between the germline ends. CDR3 residues: CASSAAGLNYGYTF. The CDR3 DNA is TGTGCCAGCAGTGCCGCAGGTCTCAACTATGGCTACACCTTC. Combining the CDR3 with reference TRBV2 and TRBJ1-2 gives the whole variable domain EPEVTQTPSHQVTQMGQEVILRCVPISNHLYFYWYRQILGQKVEFLVSFYNNEISEKSEIFDDQFSVERPDGSNFTLKIRSTKLEDSAMYFCASSAAGLNYGYTFGSGTRLTVV.

The J gene is TRBJ2-3, the V gene TRBV2, with 10 bases fitting TRBD2. CDR3 length: 16 amino acids. V was pared by 3 bases and J by 1 base, with 4 bases of the junction left unmatched. The germline V gene has CDR1 SNHLY and CDR2 FYNNEI. As DNA, the CDR3 is TGTGCCAGCAGTGAGAGGAGCGGGAGGGGCACAGATACGCAGTATTTT. Its translation: CASSERSGRGTDTQYF.

The chain uses TRBV30 and TRBJ1-2, with D maybe TRBD1 (5 bases). This CDR3 comprises 11 residues. The V and J ends lost 2 bases and 7 bases respectively, with 8 bases between them. Germline V gene sequence: CDR1 GTSNPN, CDR2 SVGIG (reference sequence). CDR3 region: CAWSTTVGYTF. CDR3 in DNA: TGTGCCTGGAGTACGACAGTTGGCTACACCTTC.

The chain is built from TRBV19 and TRBJ1-4, with D tentatively TRBD1 (6 bases). With 4 bases removed from V and 5 bases from J, the gap between germline ends came to 14 bases. The germline V gene encodes CDR1 LNHDA and CDR2 SQIVND (reference sequence). The CDR3 covers 15 residues. CDR3: CASSSTGRPNEKLFF. In DNA form, the CDR3 reads TGTGCCAGTAGTAGCACAGGGCGCCCAAATGAAAAACTGTTTTTT.

As concerns this clone: The junction shows a germline mismatch at one end, possibly a read error. The genes are TRBV12-3 or TRBV12-4 and TRBJ2-1, with D possibly matching TRBD1 (5 bases). The CDR3 is 13 amino acids. CDR3 amino acids: CASSSQGYSEQFF. The CDR3 DNA reads TGTGCCAGCAGTTCTCAGGGCTACAGTGAGCAGTTCTTC.

The chain has TRBV5-1 and TRBJ2-7; TRBD2 aligns across 7 bases. CDR1 is SGHRS and CDR2 is YFSETQ in the germline V gene. The J segment lost 3 bases and the V segment lost 4 bases, leaving 1 base of the junction unmatched. The CDR3 loop spans 12 amino acids. The DNA of the CDR3 is TGCGCCAGCAGCCCTAGCGGCTACGAGCAGTACTTC. Its translation is CASSPSGYEQYF.

This clone was found a few times. V and J are TRBV3-1 (or the pseudogene TRBV3-2) and TRBJ2-7, with 7 positions matching TRBD2. Germline V gives CDR1 LGHDT, CDR2 YNNKEL (reference sequence). The CDR3 extends over 12 amino acids. Trimming removed 4 bases from V and 4 bases from J; junction bases left unmatched: 1. CDR3 amino acids: CASSRAGYEQYF. As DNA, the CDR3 is TGTGCCAGCAGCCGAGCGGGATACGAGCAGTACTTC.

This clone occurred a few times. The V gene is TRBV4-1, the J gene TRBJ1-1, with 9 bases that match TRBD1. The germline CDR1 and CDR2 sequences are MGHRA and YSYEKL. The J segment lost 4 bases and the V segment lost 4 bases, leaving 7 bases of the junction unmatched. The CDR3 length is 15 residues. The CDR3 bases are TGCGCCAGCAGCCGGGGACAGGGATCGGGCACTGAAGCTTTCTTT. It is translated as CASSRGQGSGTEAFF.

There are a few counts of this clone. The chain couples TRBV19 to TRBJ2-1; a weak D match, TRBD1 (6 bases). This CDR3 has 13 residues. Looked up from germline, CDR1 is LNHDA and CDR2 is SQIVND (reference sequence). With 7 bases removed from V and 4 bases from J, the gap between germline ends came to 11 bases. The CDR3 is CASTGVGYNEQFF. CDR3 coding DNA: TGTGCCAGTACAGGGGTAGGGTACAATGAGCAGTTCTTC.

V usage is TRBV7-2 and J usage is TRBJ2-7; D possibly corresponds to TRBD1 (6 bases). The V gene lost 5 bases and the J gene lost 5 bases, with 19 bases spanning the gap. The V gene's germline CDR1 is SGHTA and CDR2 FQGNSA. CDR3 length: 15 amino acids. CDR3 sequence: CASSLQGGRGHEQYF. CDR3 DNA sequence: TGTGCCAGCAGCCTACAGGGTGGAAGGGGACACGAGCAGTACTTC.

The rearrangement links TRBV2 to TRBJ1-5, with 9 bases identical to TRBD1. The CDR3 totals 17 residues. Germline CDR1 is SNHLY and CDR2 is FYNNEI. V gave up 5 bases and J gave up 7 bases; unmatched junction bases: 15. CDR3 loop: CASSKGPGQGRNQPQHF. CDR3 nucleotide sequence: TGTGCCAGCAGTAAAGGACCGGGACAGGGACGTAACCAGCCCCAGCATTTT.

The chain recombines TRBV15 with TRBJ2-4; TRBD2 might be the D (5 bases). Germline V gene lookup returns CDR1 LNHNV and CDR2 YYDKDF (reference sequence). CDR3 length equals 16 residues. V gave up 0 bases and J gave up 4 bases, with 13 bases separating them. The CDR3 DNA follows: TGTGCCACCAGCAGAGATCAAGGGAGCGGAAAAAACATTCAGTACTTC. Its protein product is CATSRDQGSGKNIQYF. The complete variable domain, with remaining parts taken from reference TRBV15 and TRBJ2-4, reads DAMVIQNPRYQVTQFGKPVTLSCSQTLNHNVMYWYQQKSSQAPKLLFHYYDKDFNNEADTPDNFQSRRPNTSFCFLDIRSPGLGDTAMYLCATSRDQGSGKNIQYFGAGTRLSVL.

This clone was recorded a few times. The chain recombines TRBV6-2 or TRBV6-3 with TRBJ2-6; 11 bases agree with TRBD2. Per the germline V gene, CDR1 is MNHEY and CDR2 is SVGEGT. The CDR3 spans 18 residues. V lost 0 bases to trimming and J lost 0 bases; unmatched junction nucleotides: 1. This chain's CDR3 is CASSYSTSGTSGANVLTF. CDR3 coding DNA: TGTGCCAGCAGTTACTCGACTAGCGGGACCTCTGGGGCCAACGTCCTGACTTTC.

The chain employs TRBV27 and TRBJ1-5, with D tentatively TRBD1 (6 bases). CDR3 length: 12 residues. The V and J ends lost 5 bases and 6 bases respectively, with 8 bases between them. The V gene's germline CDR1 is MNHEY and CDR2 SMNVEV (reference sequence). CDR3 nucleotide sequence: TGTGCCAGCAGTCTCAGGGGTCAGCCCCAGCATTTT. Translating it yields CASSLRGQPQHF.

The chain has TRBV27 and TRBJ1-2; D is ambiguous. This CDR3 is built from 14 residues. Trimming left V 3 bases short and J 7 bases short, with 15 bases between. From germline, CDR1 is MNHEY and CDR2 SMNVEV (reference sequence). This CDR3 reads CASSFSARVGGYTF. DNA of the CDR3: TGTGCCAGCAGTTTTAGCGCGAGGGTCGGTGGCTACACCTTC.

The V and J genes are TRBV18 and TRBJ2-7, with TRBD2 matching 13 bases. Germline loops: CDR1 KGHSH, CDR2 LQKENI. The CDR3 has 16 amino acids. Trimming took 3 bases from V and 6 from J; bases not matched to a gene: 8. CDR3 in DNA: TGTGCCAGCTCACCCCCACTAGCGGGAGGGCCCTCCGAGCAGTACTTC. It is translated as CASSPPLAGGPSEQYF.

This chain links TRBV7-9 with TRBJ1-6; D remains unclear. Trimming left V 5 bases short and J 7 bases short, with 9 bases between. Germline CDR1 and CDR2: SEHNR and FQNEAQ (reference sequence). This CDR3 has 13 residues. The CDR3 sequence: CASSLRENSPLHF. CDR3 DNA: TGTGCCAGCAGCCTCCGAGAAAATTCACCCCTCCACTTT.

The chain has TRBV6-2 or TRBV6-3 and TRBJ2-7; D perhaps matches TRBD1 (6 bases). This CDR3 contains 16 residues. V was shortened by 5 bases and J by 2 bases, with 19 bases between the two germline ends. Germline CDR1 reads MNHEY; CDR2 reads SVGEGT. Here the CDR3 DNA reads TGTGCCAGCAGTACCATCTCCCTAGACAGGCCCTACGAGCAGTACTTC. Amino acid sequence: CASSTISLDRPYEQYF.

This clone was observed once. DNA of the CDR3: TGTGCCAGCAGCTTACTTAATAGGGGCGCCCATTATGGCTACACCTTC. Its translation: CASSLLNRGAHYGYTF. This chain links TRBV7-9 with TRBJ1-2, with D tentatively TRBD1 (5 bases). The V end was cut by 2 bases, the J end by 5 bases, with 18 bases between. The CDR3 is 16 amino acids. Looked up from germline, CDR1 is SEHNR and CDR2 is FQNEAQ (reference sequence).

The chain employs TRBV2 and TRBJ2-2; 8 bases map to TRBD1. J gave up 1 base and V 6 bases, and 1 base lay outside the gene matches. The CDR3 covers 14 residues. Germline V gene data show CDR1 as SNHLY and CDR2 as FYNNEI. The CDR3 loop is CASRDRVNTGELFF. CDR3 DNA: TGTGCCAGCAGGGACAGGGTGAACACCGGGGAGCTGTTTTTT.

The chain uses TRBV7-8 and TRBJ1-6, with D hard to call. In germline, CDR1 is SGHVS, CDR2 FQNEAQ. With 6 bases removed from V and 6 bases from J, the gap between germline ends came to 9 bases. The length of the CDR3 is 13 residues. The CDR3 DNA follows: TGTGCCAGCAGACGATTTAGTAATTCACCCCTCCACTTT. Its protein product is CASRRFSNSPLHF. Combining the CDR3 with reference TRBV7-8 and TRBJ1-6 gives the whole variable domain GAGVSQSPRYKVAKRGQDVALRCDPISGHVSLFWYQQALGQGPEFLTYFQNEAQLDKSGLPSDRFFAERPEGSVSTLKIQRTQQEDSAVYLCASRRFSNSPLHFGNGTRLTVT.

The gene calls are TRBV7-8 and TRBJ2-7, with TRBD1 matching 7 bases. Trimming removed 4 bases from V and 6 bases from J; junction bases left unmatched: 9. The germline V gene has CDR1 SGHVS and CDR2 FQNEAQ. The CDR3 totals 14 residues. The CDR3 sequence: CASSSGQDGFEQYF. CDR3 nucleotide sequence: TGTGCCAGCAGCTCAGGACAGGACGGTTTCGAGCAGTACTTC.

V is TRBV18 and J is TRBJ2-1; 10 bases map to TRBD2. Germline V CDR1 and CDR2: KGHSH, LQKENI. This CDR3 is built from 15 residues. Trimming cost V 5 bases and J 6 bases; bases outside gene matches: 7. The chain's CDR3 is CASSGEREGRNEQFF. The CDR3 DNA is TGTGCCAGCTCAGGAGAGCGGGAGGGCCGCAATGAGCAGTTCTTC.

This rearrangement joins TRBV6-1 to TRBJ2-7, with unresolved D. The CDR3 covers 13 residues. In germline, CDR1 is MNHNS, CDR2 SASEGT. V shed 6 bases and J shed 2 bases, with 11 bases lying between them. In DNA form, the CDR3 reads TGTGCCAGCAGCTCAGACTTAACCTACGAGCAGTACTTC. This encodes CASSSDLTYEQYF.

In its sample, this clone was seen a few times. V is TRBV6-1 and J is TRBJ2-7; no definite D call. The CDR3 runs to 13 residues. The V gene's germline CDR1 is MNHNS and CDR2 SASEGT. With 3 bases removed from V and 0 bases from J, the gap between germline ends came to 6 bases. The CDR3 loop reads CASSEAGSYEQYF. The CDR3 DNA is TGTGCCAGCAGTGAGGCAGGCTCCTACGAGCAGTACTTC.

The chain recombines TRBV9 with TRBJ2-2; 7 bases line up with TRBD1. Losses at the gene ends were 5 bases for V and 1 base for J; bases not matched to a gene: 2. The CDR3 runs to 14 residues. The germline V gene encodes CDR1 SGDLS and CDR2 YYNGEE. The CDR3 sequence is CASRGQMNTGELFF. DNA of the CDR3: TGTGCCAGCAGGGGACAGATGAACACCGGGGAGCTGTTTTTT.

The count of this clone is one. The V and J genes are TRBV7-9 and TRBJ2-6; D may be TRBD2 (6 bases). The CDR3 has 16 residues. Looked up from germline, CDR1 is SEHNR and CDR2 is FQNEAQ (reference sequence). The V gene lost 5 bases and the J gene lost 2 bases, with 13 bases spanning the gap. The CDR3: CASSHLTGAGANVLTF. CDR3 sequence (DNA): TGTGCCAGCAGCCACCTCACGGGAGCTGGGGCCAACGTCCTGACTTTC.

The J gene is TRBJ1-1, the V gene TRBV6-4; D possibly corresponds to TRBD1 (6 bases). This CDR3 has 15 residues. Trimming took 5 bases from V and 1 from J, leaving 14 bases between them. Looked up from germline, CDR1 is MRHNA and CDR2 is SNTAGT. The CDR3 DNA reads TGTGCCAGCAGTCCAGGGGACATAGGGAACACTGAAGCTTTCTTT. Translating it yields CASSPGDIGNTEAFF.

CDR3 region: CASKPFPGGFEQFF. For the CDR3, the DNA is TGTGCCAGTAAACCATTCCCGGGGGGCTTTGAGCAGTTCTTC. The chain combines TRBV6-4 with TRBJ2-1, with a possible D match to TRBD2 (7 bases). CDR1 is MRHNA, CDR2 SNTAGT, per germline. Trimming took 9 bases from V and 9 from J, leaving 21 bases between them. This CDR3 spans 14 amino acids.

This clone was observed a single time. Additional DNA sequences in this sample encode the identical CDR3. V is TRBV5-1 and J is TRBJ2-7, with TRBD1 matching 9 bases. CDR1 SGHRS and CDR2 YFSETQ come from the germline V gene. CDR3 length: 14 amino acids. Trimming took 3 bases from V and 1 from J; bases not matched to a gene: 2. CDR3 protein: CASSSGTGSYEQYF. The CDR3 nucleotides are TGCGCCAGCAGCTCTGGGACAGGGTCCTACGAGCAGTACTTC.

This rearrangement joins TRBV5-1 to TRBJ2-7; tentative D call: TRBD2 (6 bases). This CDR3 is built from 15 residues. Trimming shortened V by 4 bases and J by 2 bases, and 16 bases separated the two germline ends. Per germline, CDR1 SGHRS and CDR2 YFSETQ. The CDR3 DNA follows: TGCGCCAGCAGCCGAGGGCAGGGAGGTGCCTACGAGCAGTACTTC. Translation gives CASSRGQGGAYEQYF.